These T cell receptor beta chains were read from a single sample in a study of Ad26.COV2.S vaccination and SARS-CoV-2 variants. The method was immunoSEQ multiplex PCR; TCRdb's version includes in-frame clones alone and lacks a portion of them. Among hundreds of thousands of clones listed, 90% were seen once. Sequenced material: peripheral blood, taken in a trial of Ad26.COV2.S vaccine versus placebo. These receptors originate from a person aged 18-60 years who received the Ad26.COV2.S COVID-19 vaccine or a placebo. Each CDR3 is given with its conserved first and last residue. The D gene is left open where the match is weak. Only some rows state a clone size, as once, few, many or a class for expanded clones.

size,J,D,V,DNA,CDR3
few,TRBJ2-1,-,TRBV4-3,TGCGCCAGCAGCCAAGAGTTGTACAATGAGCAGTTCTTC,CASSQELYNEQFF
once,TRBJ1-6,-,TRBV7-9,TGTGCCAGCAGCTATCGGGGGGACGGATCACCCCTCCACTTT,CASSYRGDGSPLHF
-,TRBJ1-1,-,TRBV7-9,TGTGCCAGCAGCTTAGAAGGACGGGATCATGAAGCTTTCTTT,CASSLEGRDHEAFF
-,TRBJ1-1,-,TRBV28,TGTGCCAGCAGCCTTTTTAAACGTGAAGCTTTCTTT,CASSLFKREAFF
once,TRBJ1-6,-,TRBV4-3,TGCGCCAGCAGCGGGGGGTCCATTCGGAATTCACCCCTCCACTTT,CASSGGSIRNSPLHF
-,TRBJ1-2,-,TRBV7-9,TGTGCCAGCAGCTTGGGGAATCGGGGAGGCTACACCTTC,CASSLGNRGGYTF
-,TRBJ2-7,TRBD2,TRBV15,TGTGCCACCAGCAGAAGACTAGCGGGAGACGAGCAGTACTTC,CATSRRLAGDEQYF
once,TRBJ1-1,TRBD1,TRBV30,TGTGCCTGGAGCGACAGGGGGAACACTGAAGCTTTCTTT,CAWSDRGNTEAFF
-,TRBJ2-1,TRBD2,TRBV7-6,TGTGCCAGCAGCTTACAGGGACTAGCGGGCCCAATTCACAATGAGCAGTTCTTC,CASSLQGLAGPIHNEQFF
-,TRBJ2-1,TRBD2,TRBV7-3,TGTGCCAGCAGCTCCCCGGGACTAGCGACCCACAATGAGCAGTTCTTC,CASSSPGLATHNEQFF
-,TRBJ2-7,-,TRBV19,TGTGCCAGTAGTATAGGGCACCAGTACGAGCAGTACTTC,CASSIGHQYEQYF
once,TRBJ1-2,TRBD1,TRBV6-4,TGTGCCAGCAGGAGGACAGGGGGAACAGGTGGCTACACCTTC,CASRRTGGTGGYTF
-,TRBJ2-2,-,TRBV19,TGTGCCAGTAGTATAGGAGGGGCGGGGGAGCTGTTTTTT,CASSIGGAGELFF
-,TRBJ2-7,TRBD2,TRBV7-2,TGTGCCAGCAGCTTAGCGGCGGGAGAGGGTTACGAGCAGTACTTC,CASSLAAGEGYEQYF
-,TRBJ2-1,-,TRBV7-8,TGTGCCAGCAGCGCGACTTATAGCGGCAATGAGCAGTTCTTC,CASSATYSGNEQFF
-,TRBJ1-4,-,TRBV7-9,TGTGCCAGCAGCTTACCGTCCGGGACGCCTGAAAAACTGTTTTTT,CASSLPSGTPEKLFF
-,TRBJ2-1,TRBD2,TRBV18,TGTGCCAGCTCCCTCGAGCCGGGAGGAATATACAATGAGCAGTTCTTC,CASSLEPGGIYNEQFF
-,TRBJ1-3,-,TRBV3-1/TRBV3-2,TGTGCCAGCAGCCAAGGCCCAGGGAGGAACACCATATATTTT,CASSQGPGRNTIYF
-,TRBJ2-7,TRBD2,TRBV6-2/TRBV6-3,TGTGCCAGCAGTCGGACTAGTCTTGAGCAGTACTTC,CASSRTSLEQYF
-,TRBJ2-2,-,TRBV28,TGTGCCAGCAGTTTTTCGGGGTACACCGGGGAGCTGTTTTTT,CASSFSGYTGELFF
-,TRBJ2-3,-,TRBV9,TGTGCCAGCAGCCCCCTGCGGGAATCGTGGGGGACAGATACGCAGTATTTT,CASSPLRESWGTDTQYF
-,TRBJ2-1,TRBD2,TRBV27,TGTGCCAGCAGAGACAATCGGCTAGCGGGAGGGCGCTACAATGAGCAGTTCTTC,CASRDNRLAGGRYNEQFF
once,TRBJ2-3,TRBD2,TRBV18,TGTGCCAGCTATCCGGAGGCGAGGACTAGCGGGAGTGAAACGCAGTATTTT,CASYPEARTSGSETQYF
few,TRBJ1-2,TRBD1,TRBV30,TGTGCCTGGAGTGTAGGGGGCATTAACTATGGCTACACCTTC,CAWSVGGINYGYTF
-,TRBJ2-1,-,TRBV5-4,TGTGCCAGCACGGGGGTTAGCTACAATGAGCAGTTCTTC,CASTGVSYNEQFF
-,TRBJ2-1,TRBD2,TRBV30,TGTGCCTGGAGACCGGGACTAGCGACGAAAAAAAATTACAATGAGCAGTTCTTC,CAWRPGLATKKNYNEQFF
-,TRBJ2-1,TRBD2,TRBV19,TGTGCCAGTAGTTTAGCGGGGGTAAACAATGAGCAGTTCTTC,CASSLAGVNNEQFF
-,TRBJ2-7,-,TRBV29-1,TGCAGCGTGCGGTATGTCGGTGGCGAGCAGTACTTC,CSVRYVGGEQYF
-,TRBJ1-6,-,TRBV6-5,TGTGCCAGCAGTCCATCAGGGTATAATTCACCCCTCCACTTT,CASSPSGYNSPLHF
-,TRBJ2-2,-,TRBV4-3,TGCGCCAGCAGCCAAGATCGGTCCGGGGAGCTGTTTTTT,CASSQDRSGELFF
few,TRBJ2-1,-,TRBV6-5,TGTGCCAGCAGTCTAAGGGTGACACATGAGCAGTTCTTC,CASSLRVTHEQFF
few,TRBJ2-2,-,TRBV11-2,TGTGCCAGCAGCCCAGGGGACCCGAACACCGGGGAGCTGTTTTTT,CASSPGDPNTGELFF
-,TRBJ1-1,-,TRBV7-3,TGTGCCAGCAGCACCTTAGCAAACACTGAAGCTTTCTTT,CASSTLANTEAFF
-,TRBJ2-2,TRBD1,TRBV6-4,TGTGCCAGCAGTGTCACAGGGGGCGACCTCACCGGGGAGCTGTTTTTT,CASSVTGGDLTGELFF
-,TRBJ2-7,-,TRBV7-2,TGTGCCAGCAGCTTAGGGGGCAAGGGTTACGAGCAGTACTTC,CASSLGGKGYEQYF
-,TRBJ2-3,-,TRBV6-5,TGTGCCAGCTATAACGGGCCGAGCACAGATACGCAGTATTTT,CASYNGPSTDTQYF
-,TRBJ1-3,-,TRBV7-5,TGTGTCAGAAGCTTACTCCCGCAACCTACAGGGGGCCCTGGAAACACCATATATTTT,CVRSLLPQPTGGPGNTIYF
-,TRBJ2-5,TRBD2,TRBV7-2,TGTGCCAGCAGCTCGGTAGCGGGAAACCAAGAGACCCAGTACTTC,CASSSVAGNQETQYF
-,TRBJ2-1,-,TRBV3-1/TRBV3-2,TGTGCCAGCAGCCAAGCCCCGTCTTTTGGAGGCCACAATGAGCAGTTCTTC,CASSQAPSFGGHNEQFF
-,TRBJ2-4,TRBD1,TRBV23-1,TGCGCCAGCAGTCAAAAACAGGGGGCCGGAGTTTACATTCAGTACTTC,CASSQKQGAGVYIQYF
once,TRBJ2-7,-,TRBV7-9,TGTGCCAGCAGCTCATTCTACGAGCAGTACTTC,CASSSFYEQYF
-,TRBJ1-1,-,TRBV19,TGTGCCAGTAGTACCCCAGGGTGGGGGAACACTGAAGCTTTCTTT,CASSTPGWGNTEAFF
-,TRBJ1-5,TRBD1,TRBV5-1,TGCGCCAGCAGCTTGGGGACAGGTGGGCAGCCCCAGCATTTT,CASSLGTGGQPQHF
-,TRBJ2-3,-,TRBV7-9,TGTGCCAGCAGCCCCAGAGGGGAGAGCACAGATACGCAGTATTTT,CASSPRGESTDTQYF
-,TRBJ1-2,TRBD1,TRBV7-9,TGTGCCAGCAGCTTAGGAGACAGGGAGGACGGCTATGGCTACACCTTC,CASSLGDREDGYGYTF
-,TRBJ2-1,-,TRBV30,TGTGCCTGGAGCGTTACCCGGAGGGCCGGGCAGTTCTTC,CAWSVTRRAGQFF
-,TRBJ2-7,TRBD2,TRBV10-3,TGTGCCATCAGTGTGATAGCGGGAACCTACGAGCAGTACTTC,CAISVIAGTYEQYF